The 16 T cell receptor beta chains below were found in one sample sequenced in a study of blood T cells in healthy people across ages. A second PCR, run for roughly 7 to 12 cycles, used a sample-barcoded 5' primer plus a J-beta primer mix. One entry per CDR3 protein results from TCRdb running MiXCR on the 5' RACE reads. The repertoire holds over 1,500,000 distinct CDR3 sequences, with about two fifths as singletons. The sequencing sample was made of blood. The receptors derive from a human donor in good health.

For the CDR3, the DNA is TGTGCCAGCACATACAGGGCAGATCAGCCCCAGCATTTT. Its protein product is CASTYRADQPQHF. This chain joins TRBV28 and TRBJ1-5; D may be TRBD1 (6 bases). CDR1 is MDHEN, CDR2 SYDVKM, per germline. The CDR3 is 13 residues long. The V end was cut by 7 bases, the J end by 5 bases, with 12 bases between.

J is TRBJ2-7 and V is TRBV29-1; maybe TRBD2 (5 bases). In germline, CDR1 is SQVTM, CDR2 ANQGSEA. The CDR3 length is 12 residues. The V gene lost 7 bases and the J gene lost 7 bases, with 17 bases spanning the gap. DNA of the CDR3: TGCAGCGGGGGAGATTCATACAATGAGCAGTACTTC. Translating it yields CSGGDSYNEQYF.

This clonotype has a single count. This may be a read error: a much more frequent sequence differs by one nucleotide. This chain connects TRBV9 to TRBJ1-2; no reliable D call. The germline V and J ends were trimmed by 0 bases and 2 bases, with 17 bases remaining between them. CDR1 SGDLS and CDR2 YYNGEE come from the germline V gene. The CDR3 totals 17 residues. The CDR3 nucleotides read TGTGCCAGCAGCGTAGACCCAAACTACTGGACCAACTATGGCTACACCTTC. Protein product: CASSVDPNYWTNYGYTF. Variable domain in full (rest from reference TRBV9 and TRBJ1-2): DSGVTQTPKHLITATGQRVTLRCSPRSGDLSVYWYQQSLDQGLQFLIQYYNGEERAKGNILERFSAQQFPDLHSELNLSSLELGDSALYFCASSVDPNYWTNYGYTFGSGTRLTVV.

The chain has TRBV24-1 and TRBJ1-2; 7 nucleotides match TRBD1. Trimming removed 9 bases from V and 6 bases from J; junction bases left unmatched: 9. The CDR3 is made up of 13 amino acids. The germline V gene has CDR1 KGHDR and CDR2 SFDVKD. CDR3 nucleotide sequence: TGTGCCACCCGTGGCAGGGGGATCGATGGCTACACCTTC. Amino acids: CATRGRGIDGYTF.

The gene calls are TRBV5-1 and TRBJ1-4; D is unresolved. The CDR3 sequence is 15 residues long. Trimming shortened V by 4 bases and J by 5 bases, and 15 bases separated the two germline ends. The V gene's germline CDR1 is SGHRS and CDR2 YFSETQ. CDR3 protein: CASSDPSRGNEKLFF. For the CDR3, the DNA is TGCGCCAGCAGCGACCCGTCGAGAGGGAATGAAAAACTGTTTTTT.

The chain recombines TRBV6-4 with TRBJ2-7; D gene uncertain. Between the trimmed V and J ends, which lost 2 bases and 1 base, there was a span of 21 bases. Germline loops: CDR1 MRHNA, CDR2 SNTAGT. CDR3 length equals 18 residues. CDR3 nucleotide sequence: TGTGCCAGCAGTGACCCAAGTTCAAAGGACCCGGCGTCCTACGAGCAGTACTTC. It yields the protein CASSDPSSKDPASYEQYF.

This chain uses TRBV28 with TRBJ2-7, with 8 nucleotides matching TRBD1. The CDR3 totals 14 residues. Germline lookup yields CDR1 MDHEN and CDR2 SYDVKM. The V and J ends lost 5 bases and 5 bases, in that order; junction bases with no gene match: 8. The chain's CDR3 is CASSPTGDSDEQYF. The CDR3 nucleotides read TGTGCCAGCAGTCCGACAGGGGATTCGGACGAGCAGTACTTC.

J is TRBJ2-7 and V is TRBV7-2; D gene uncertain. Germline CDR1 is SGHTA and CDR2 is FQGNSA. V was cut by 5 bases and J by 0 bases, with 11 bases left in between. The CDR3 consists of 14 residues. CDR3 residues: CASSPDIFSYEQYF. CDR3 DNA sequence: TGTGCCAGCAGCCCCGACATCTTCTCCTACGAGCAGTACTTC.

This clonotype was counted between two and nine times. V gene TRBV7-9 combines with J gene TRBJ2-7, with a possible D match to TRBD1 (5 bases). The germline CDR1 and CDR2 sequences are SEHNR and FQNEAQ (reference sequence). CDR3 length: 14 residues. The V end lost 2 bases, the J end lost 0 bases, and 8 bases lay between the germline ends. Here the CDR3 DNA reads TGTGCCAGCAGCTTAATGACAGACTCCTACGAGCAGTACTTC. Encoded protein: CASSLMTDSYEQYF.

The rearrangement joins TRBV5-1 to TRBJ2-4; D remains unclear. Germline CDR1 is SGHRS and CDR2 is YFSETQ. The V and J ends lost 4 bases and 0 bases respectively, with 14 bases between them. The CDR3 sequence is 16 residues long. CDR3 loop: CASSPQEILAKNIQYF. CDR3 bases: TGCGCCAGCAGCCCCCAGGAGATTCTAGCCAAAAACATTCAGTACTTC.

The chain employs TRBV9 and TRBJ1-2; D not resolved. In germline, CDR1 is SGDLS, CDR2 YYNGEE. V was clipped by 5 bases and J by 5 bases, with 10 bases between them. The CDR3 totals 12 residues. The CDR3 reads CASSVANYGYTF. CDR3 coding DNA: TGTGCCAGCAGTGTTGCAAATTATGGCTACACCTTC.

CDR3 DNA sequence: TGTGCCAGCAGTCCCCACTTTGGAGCGGGGCGCACAGATACGCAGTATTTT. Translating it yields CASSPHFGAGRTDTQYF. The rearrangement links TRBV12-3 or TRBV12-4 to TRBJ2-3, with 7 positions matching TRBD2. V was clipped by 5 bases and J by 1 base; unmatched bases: 12. This CDR3 is 17 amino acids long.

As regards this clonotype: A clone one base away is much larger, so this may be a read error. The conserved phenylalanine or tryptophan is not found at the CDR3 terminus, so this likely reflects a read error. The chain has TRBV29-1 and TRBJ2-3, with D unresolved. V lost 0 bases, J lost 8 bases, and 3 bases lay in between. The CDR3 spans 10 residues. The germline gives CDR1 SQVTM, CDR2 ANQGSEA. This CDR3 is CSVEDGTQYL. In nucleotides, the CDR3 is TGCAGCGTTGAAGATGGTACGCAGTATCTT.

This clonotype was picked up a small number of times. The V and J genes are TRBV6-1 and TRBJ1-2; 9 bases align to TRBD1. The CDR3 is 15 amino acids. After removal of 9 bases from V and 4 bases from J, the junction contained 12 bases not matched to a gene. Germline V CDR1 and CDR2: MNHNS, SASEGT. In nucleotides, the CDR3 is TGTGCCAGTACGGGCCGGGGACAGGGTTTCTATGGCTACACCTTC. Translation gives CASTGRGQGFYGYTF.

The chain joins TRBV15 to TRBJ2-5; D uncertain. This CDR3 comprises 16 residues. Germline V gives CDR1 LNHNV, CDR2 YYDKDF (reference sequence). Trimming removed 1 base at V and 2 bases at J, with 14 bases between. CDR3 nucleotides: TGTGCCACCAGCAGAGGGATGGGCAGCTGGCAAGAGACCCAGTACTTC. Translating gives CATSRGMGSWQETQYF.

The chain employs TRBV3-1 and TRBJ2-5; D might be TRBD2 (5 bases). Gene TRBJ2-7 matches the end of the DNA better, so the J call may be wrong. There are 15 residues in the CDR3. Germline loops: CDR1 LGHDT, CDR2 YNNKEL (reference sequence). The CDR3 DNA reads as TGTGCCAGCAGCCATTTGAGCGGAAAACCCTACGAGCAGTACTTC. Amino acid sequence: CASSHLSGKPYEQYF.